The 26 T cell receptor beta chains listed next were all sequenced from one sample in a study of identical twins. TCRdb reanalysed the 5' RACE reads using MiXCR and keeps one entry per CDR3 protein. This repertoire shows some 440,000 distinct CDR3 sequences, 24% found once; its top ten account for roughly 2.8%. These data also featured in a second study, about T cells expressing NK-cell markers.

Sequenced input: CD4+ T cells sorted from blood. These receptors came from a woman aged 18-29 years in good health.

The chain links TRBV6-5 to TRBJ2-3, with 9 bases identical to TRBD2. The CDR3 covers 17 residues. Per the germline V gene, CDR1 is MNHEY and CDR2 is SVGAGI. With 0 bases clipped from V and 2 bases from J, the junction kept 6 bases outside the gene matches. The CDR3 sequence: CASSYSGGGGDTDTQYF. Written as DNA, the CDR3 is TGTGCCAGCAGTTACTCGGGTGGCGGGGGGGACACAGATACGCAGTATTTT.

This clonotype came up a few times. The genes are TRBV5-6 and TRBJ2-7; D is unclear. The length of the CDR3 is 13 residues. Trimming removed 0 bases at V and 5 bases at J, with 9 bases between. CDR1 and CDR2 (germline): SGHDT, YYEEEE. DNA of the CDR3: TGTGCCAGCAGCTTGGCAAGCAAAAACGAGCAGTACTTC. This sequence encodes CASSLASKNEQYF.

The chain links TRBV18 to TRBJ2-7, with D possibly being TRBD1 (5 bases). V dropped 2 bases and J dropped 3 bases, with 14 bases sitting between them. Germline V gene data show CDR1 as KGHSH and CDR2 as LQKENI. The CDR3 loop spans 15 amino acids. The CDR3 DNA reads TGTGCCAGCTCACCAAAGGACATAAAGAACTACGAGCAGTACTTC. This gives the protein CASSPKDIKNYEQYF.

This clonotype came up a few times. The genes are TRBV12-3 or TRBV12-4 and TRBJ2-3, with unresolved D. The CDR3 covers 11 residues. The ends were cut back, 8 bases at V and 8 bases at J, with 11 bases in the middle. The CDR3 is CASGLTGTQYF. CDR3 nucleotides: TGTGCCAGCGGGCTGACGGGTACGCAGTATTTT.

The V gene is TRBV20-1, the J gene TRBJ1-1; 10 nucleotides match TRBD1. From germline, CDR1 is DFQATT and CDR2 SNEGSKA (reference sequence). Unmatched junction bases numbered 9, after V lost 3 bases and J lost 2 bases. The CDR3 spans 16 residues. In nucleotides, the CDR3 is TGCAGTGCTAGGCATCCGGGACAGGGGTTTAACACTGAAGCTTTCTTT. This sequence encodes CSARHPGQGFNTEAFF.

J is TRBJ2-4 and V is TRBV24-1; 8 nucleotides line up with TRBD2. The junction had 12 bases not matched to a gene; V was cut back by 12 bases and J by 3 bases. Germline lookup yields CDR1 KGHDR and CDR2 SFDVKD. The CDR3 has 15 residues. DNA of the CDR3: TGTGCCGCTCAGGGACTAGGGATGGGCAAAAACATTCAGTACTTC. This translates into CAAQGLGMGKNIQYF.

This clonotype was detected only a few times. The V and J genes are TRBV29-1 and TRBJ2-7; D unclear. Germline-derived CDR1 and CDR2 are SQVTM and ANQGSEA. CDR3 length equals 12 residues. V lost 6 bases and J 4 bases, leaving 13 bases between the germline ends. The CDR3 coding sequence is TGCAGCGTCCAACCGGGTTTATACGAGCAGTACTTC. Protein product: CSVQPGLYEQYF.

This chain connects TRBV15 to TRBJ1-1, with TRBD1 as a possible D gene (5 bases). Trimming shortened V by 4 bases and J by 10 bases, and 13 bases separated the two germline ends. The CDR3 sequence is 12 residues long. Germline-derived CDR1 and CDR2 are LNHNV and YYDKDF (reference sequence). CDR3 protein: CATSTDSSGAFF. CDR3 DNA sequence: TGTGCCACCAGCACAGACAGCTCGGGAGCTTTCTTT.

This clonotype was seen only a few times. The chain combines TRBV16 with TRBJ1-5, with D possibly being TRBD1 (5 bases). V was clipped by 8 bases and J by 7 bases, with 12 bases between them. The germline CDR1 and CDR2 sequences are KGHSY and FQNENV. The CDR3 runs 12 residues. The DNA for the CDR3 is TGTGCCAGCCACGCCAGGGAACAGCCCCAGCATTTT. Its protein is CASHAREQPQHF.

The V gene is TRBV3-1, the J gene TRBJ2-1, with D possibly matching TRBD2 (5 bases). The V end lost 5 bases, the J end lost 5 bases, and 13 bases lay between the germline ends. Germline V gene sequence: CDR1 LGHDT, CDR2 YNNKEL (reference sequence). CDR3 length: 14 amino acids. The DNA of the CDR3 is TGTGCCAGCAGCTCCGGACTGAATGACAATGAGCAGTTCTTC. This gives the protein CASSSGLNDNEQFF.

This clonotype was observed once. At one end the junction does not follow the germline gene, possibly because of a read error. The DNA for the CDR3 is TGCTCCAGCAGCCAAGAACCCCCTAGCTCCTACAATGAGCAGTTCTTC. Its translation: CSSSQEPPSSYNEQFF. J is TRBJ2-1 and V is TRBV4-3; no clear D. CDR1 and CDR2 (germline): LGHNA, YSLEER. The CDR3 length is 16 residues.

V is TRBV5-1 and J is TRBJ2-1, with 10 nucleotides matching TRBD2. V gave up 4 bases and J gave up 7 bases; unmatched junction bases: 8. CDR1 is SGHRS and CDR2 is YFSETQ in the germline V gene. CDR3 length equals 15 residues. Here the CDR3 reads CASSAGLAWKNEQFF. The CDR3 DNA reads TGCGCCAGCAGCGCGGGACTAGCGTGGAAAAATGAGCAGTTCTTC. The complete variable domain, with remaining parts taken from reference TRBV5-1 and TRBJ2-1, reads KAGVTQTPRYLIKTRGQQVTLSCSPISGHRSVSWYQQTPGQGLQFLFEYFSETQRNKGNFPGRFSGRQFSNSRSEMNVSTLELGDSALYLCASSAGLAWKNEQFFGPGTRLTVL.

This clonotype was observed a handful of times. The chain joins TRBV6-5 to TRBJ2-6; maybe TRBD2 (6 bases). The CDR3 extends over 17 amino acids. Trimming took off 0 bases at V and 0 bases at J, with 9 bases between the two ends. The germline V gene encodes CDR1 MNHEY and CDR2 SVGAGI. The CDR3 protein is CASSYSLGGSGANVLTF. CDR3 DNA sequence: TGTGCCAGCAGTTACTCGCTCGGGGGCTCTGGGGCCAACGTCCTGACTTTC.

The CDR3 region is CASSSFRGGGYTF. Here the CDR3 DNA reads TGTGCCAGCAGTTCCTTCAGAGGGGGAGGCTACACCTTC. The V call is TRBV6-5, the J call TRBJ1-2; the D gene is possibly TRBD1 (6 bases). Germline values: CDR1 MNHEY, CDR2 SVGAGI. V lost 4 bases and J lost 8, with 14 bases in between. This CDR3 has 13 residues.

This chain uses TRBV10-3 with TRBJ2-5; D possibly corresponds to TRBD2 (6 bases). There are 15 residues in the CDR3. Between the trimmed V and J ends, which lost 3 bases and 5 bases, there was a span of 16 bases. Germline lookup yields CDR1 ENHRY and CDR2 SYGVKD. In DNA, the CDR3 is TGTGCCATCAGTGAAAGTTGGGCGGGGTCCGAGACCCAGTACTTC. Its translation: CAISESWAGSETQYF.

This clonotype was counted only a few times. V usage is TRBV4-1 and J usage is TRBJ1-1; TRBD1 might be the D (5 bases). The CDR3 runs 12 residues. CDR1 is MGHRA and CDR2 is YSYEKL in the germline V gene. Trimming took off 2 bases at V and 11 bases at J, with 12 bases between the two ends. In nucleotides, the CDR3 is TGCGCCAGCAGCCAAAAGCAGGGTGAGGCTTTCTTT. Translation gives CASSQKQGEAFF.

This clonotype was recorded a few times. CDR3 residues: CASSLVDWTEAFF. The CDR3 DNA is TGTGCCAGCAGTTTAGTAGATTGGACTGAAGCTTTCTTT. The chain recombines TRBV12-3 or TRBV12-4 with TRBJ1-1; D unclear. The CDR3 sequence is 13 residues long. V was clipped by 1 base and J by 5 bases, with 8 bases between them.

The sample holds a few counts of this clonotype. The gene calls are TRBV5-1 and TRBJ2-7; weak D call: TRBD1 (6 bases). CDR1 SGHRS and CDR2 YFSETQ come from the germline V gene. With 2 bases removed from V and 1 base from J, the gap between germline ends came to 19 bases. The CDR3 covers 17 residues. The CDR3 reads CASSFPRSGTLSYEQYF. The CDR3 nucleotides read TGCGCCAGCAGCTTCCCCAGGTCAGGGACATTGTCCTACGAGCAGTACTTC.

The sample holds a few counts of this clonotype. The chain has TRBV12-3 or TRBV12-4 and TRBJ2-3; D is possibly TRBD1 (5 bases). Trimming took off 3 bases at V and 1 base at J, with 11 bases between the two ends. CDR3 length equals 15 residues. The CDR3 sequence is CASSFSGFGTDTQYF. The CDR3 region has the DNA TGTGCCAGCAGTTTCTCAGGGTTCGGCACAGATACGCAGTATTTT.

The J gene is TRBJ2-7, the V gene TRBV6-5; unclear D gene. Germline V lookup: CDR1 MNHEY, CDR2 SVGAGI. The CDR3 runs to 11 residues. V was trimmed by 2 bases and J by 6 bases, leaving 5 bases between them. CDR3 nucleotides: TGTGCCAGCAGTTACGGGTTCGAGCAGTACTTC. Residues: CASSYGFEQYF.

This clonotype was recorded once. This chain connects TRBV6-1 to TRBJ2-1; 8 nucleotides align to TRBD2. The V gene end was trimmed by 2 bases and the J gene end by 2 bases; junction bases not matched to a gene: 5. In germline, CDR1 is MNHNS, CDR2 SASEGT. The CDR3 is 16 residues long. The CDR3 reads CASSEFGLATYNEQFF. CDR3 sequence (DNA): TGTGCCAGCAGTGAATTTGGACTAGCTACCTACAATGAGCAGTTCTTC.

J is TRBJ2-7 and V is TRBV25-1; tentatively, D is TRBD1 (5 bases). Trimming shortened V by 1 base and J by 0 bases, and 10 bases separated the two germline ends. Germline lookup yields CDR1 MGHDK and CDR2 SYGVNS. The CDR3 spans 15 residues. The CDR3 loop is CASSEWGSSSYEQYF. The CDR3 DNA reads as TGTGCCAGCAGTGAATGGGGCAGCAGCTCCTACGAGCAGTACTTC.

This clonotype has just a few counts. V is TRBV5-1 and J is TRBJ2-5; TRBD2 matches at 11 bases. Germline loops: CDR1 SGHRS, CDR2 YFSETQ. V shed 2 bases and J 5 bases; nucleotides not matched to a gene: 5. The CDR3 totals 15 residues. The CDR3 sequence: CASSFRLAGPETQYF. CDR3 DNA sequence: TGCGCCAGCAGCTTCCGACTAGCGGGACCCGAGACCCAGTACTTC.

The DNA of the CDR3 is TGTGCCAGCAGTGAAGCGGGGCGGGGGGACGAGCAGTTCTTC. Translated: CASSEAGRGDEQFF. This rearrangement joins TRBV6-1 to TRBJ2-1; 8 nucleotides agree with TRBD2. The V gene's germline CDR1 is MNHNS and CDR2 SASEGT. There are 14 residues in the CDR3. Unmatched junction bases numbered 5, after V lost 0 bases and J lost 10 bases.

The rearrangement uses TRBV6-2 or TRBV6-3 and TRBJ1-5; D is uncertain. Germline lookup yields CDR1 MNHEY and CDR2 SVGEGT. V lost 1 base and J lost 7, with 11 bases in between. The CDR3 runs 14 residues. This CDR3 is CASSYLGGGQPQHF. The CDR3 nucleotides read TGTGCCAGCAGTTACTTGGGAGGCGGACAGCCCCAGCATTTT.

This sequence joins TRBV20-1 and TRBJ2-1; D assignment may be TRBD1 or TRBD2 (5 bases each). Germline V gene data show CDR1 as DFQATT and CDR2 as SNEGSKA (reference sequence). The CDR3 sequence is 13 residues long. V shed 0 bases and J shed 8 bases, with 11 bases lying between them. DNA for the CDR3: TGCAGTGCTAGAGAGGGACCCCCCGATGAGCAGTTCTTC. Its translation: CSAREGPPDEQFF.